Listed below are T cell receptor beta chains from one sample, sequenced in a study of blood T cell repertoires in COVID-19. Some clones are missing from TCRdb's copy, which holds only in-frame ones; the method was immunoSEQ multiplex PCR. This sample has 130,000 or so clones, with 85% to 90% found just once. Sequenced: peripheral blood. The receptors were sampled from a man between 60 and 70 years old with acute or convalescent COVID-19. Both conserved end residues are part of each CDR3. A D gene is named only where the DNA matches it firmly. A clone size is listed for some rows: how often the clone was seen (once, few, many), or a class if it is expanded.

D	length	V	size	J	CDR3	DNA
.	15	TRBV7-9	few	TRBJ2-1	CASSLDGTSTPEQFF	TGTGCCAGCAGCTTAGACGGGACTTCTACGCCAGAGCAGTTCTTC
.	15	TRBV3-1/TRBV3-2	.	TRBJ2-3	CASSQFLPGTDTQYF	TGTGCCAGCAGCCAATTCCTCCCCGGCACAGATACGCAGTATTTT
TRBD1	13	TRBV6-5	.	TRBJ1-2	CATTGANNYGYTF	TGTGCCACGACAGGGGCCAATAACTATGGCTACACCTTC
.	14	TRBV15	once	TRBJ1-2	CATSRGPERDGYTF	TGTGCCACCAGCAGAGGTCCCGAACGGGATGGCTACACCTTC
TRBD2	18	TRBV7-7	.	TRBJ2-1	CASSLFLADPSSYNEQFF	TGTGCCAGCAGCCTGTTCCTAGCGGACCCCAGCTCCTACAATGAGCAGTTCTTC
TRBD2	15	TRBV6-5	once	TRBJ2-3	CASTALAGVTDTQYF	TGTGCCAGCACCGCCCTAGCGGGAGTAACAGATACGCAGTATTTT
TRBD1	14	TRBV27	.	TRBJ2-7	CASSLGTEPYEQYF	TGTGCCAGCAGTTTAGGGACAGAGCCCTACGAGCAGTACTTC
.	12	TRBV29-1	.	TRBJ1-1	CSVVQGVTEAFF	TGCAGCGTGGTACAGGGTGTCACTGAAGCTTTCTTT
TRBD2	15	TRBV7-2	.	TRBJ2-7	CASSLELAGGQEQYF	TGTGCCAGCAGCTTAGAACTAGCGGGAGGACAGGAGCAGTACTTC
TRBD1	15	TRBV7-2	.	TRBJ2-5	CASTPPGQGAGTQYF	TGTGCCAGTACCCCCCCGGGACAGGGGGCGGGGACCCAGTACTTC
.	13	TRBV29-1	.	TRBJ1-4	CSVHGKGGEKLFF	TGCAGCGTCCACGGGAAAGGGGGTGAAAAACTGTTTTTT
.	12	TRBV24-1	once	TRBJ2-7	CATSDPYDEQYF	TGTGCCACCAGTGATCCCTACGACGAGCAGTACTTC
.	15	TRBV13	.	TRBJ2-5	CASSLKGGSSETQYF	TGTGCCAGCAGCTTAAAGGGAGGATCCTCAGAGACCCAGTACTTC
TRBD2	16	TRBV27	.	TRBJ2-1	CASSLYGTSGHNEQFF	TGTGCCAGCAGTTTATATGGGACTAGCGGCCACAATGAGCAGTTCTTC
TRBD2	16	TRBV25-1	.	TRBJ2-5	CASRPGTSAYQETQYF	TGTGCCAGCAGGCCCGGGACTAGCGCTTACCAAGAGACCCAGTACTTC
TRBD2	15	TRBV11-2	.	TRBJ2-3	CASSPVAGGADTQYF	TGTGCCAGCAGCCCGGTGGCGGGAGGCGCAGATACGCAGTATTTT
.	11	TRBV29-1	once	TRBJ2-3	CSGRTADTQYF	TGCAGCGGAAGGACTGCTGATACGCAGTATTTT
TRBD2	15	TRBV6-2/TRBV6-3	.	TRBJ2-1	CASSPYSGNYNEQFF	TGTGCCAGCAGCCCCTATAGCGGGAACTACAATGAGCAGTTCTTC
TRBD1	14	TRBV6-2/TRBV6-3	.	TRBJ2-3	CASSTGGSFYTQYF	TGTGCCAGCAGTACAGGGGGCAGCTTTTATACGCAGTATTTT
.	14	TRBV28	.	TRBJ1-4	CASSLEQGRGKLFF	TGTGCCAGCAGTTTAGAACAGGGTAGGGGAAAACTGTTTTTT
TRBD1	15	TRBV27	few	TRBJ2-3	CASSLVGQGLDTQYF	TGTGCCAGCAGTTTAGTAGGACAGGGTTTAGATACGCAGTATTTT
TRBD1	18	TRBV28	.	TRBJ2-3	CASSLGQGGAFSTDTQYF	TGTGCCAGCAGTTTAGGACAGGGGGGCGCTTTTTCAACAGATACGCAGTATTTT
TRBD1	14	TRBV30	.	TRBJ1-1	CAWSGGQGRTEAFF	TGTGCCTGGAGTGGGGGACAGGGGAGAACTGAAGCTTTCTTT
.	13	TRBV11-2	few	TRBJ2-7	CASSFLATRGQYF	TGTGCCAGCAGCTTTTTGGCGACGAGAGGGCAGTACTTC
TRBD1	18	TRBV3-1/TRBV3-2	.	TRBJ2-3	CASSEQGATPLRPDTQYF	TGTGCCAGCAGCGAACAGGGGGCCACCCCCTTACGGCCAGATACGCAGTATTTT
.	15	TRBV29-1	.	TRBJ2-7	CSVEVPLAGSYEQYF	TGCAGCGTTGAAGTCCCGCTGGCGGGATCGTACGAGCAGTACTTC